The next 10 T cell receptor beta chains were all read from a single sample in a study of monozygotic twins with inflammatory bowel disease. TCRdb re-called the 5' RACE reads and shows each CDR3 protein once, DNA omitted. The sample totals approximately 400,000 distinct CDR3 sequences. The specimen was blood. All receptors come from a human donor with ulcerative colitis or Crohn's disease, or a healthy co-twin of an affected twin (not recorded which).

This sequence joins TRBV5-1 and TRBJ1-1. Germline loops: CDR1 SGHRS, CDR2 YFSETQ. The length of the CDR3 is 14 residues. CDR3 residues: CASSLHQTDTEAFF.

The V and J genes are TRBV9 and TRBJ2-1; the D gene TCRdb calls, TRBD2, cannot be checked with no DNA. The CDR3 runs to 15 residues. Per germline, CDR1 SGDLS and CDR2 YYNGEE. CDR3 in amino acids: CASSAMGLGYNEQFF.

The rearrangement joins TRBV7-2 to TRBJ2-7; without DNA, the TCRdb call of TRBD1 cannot be checked. The CDR3 extends over 13 amino acids. CDR1 is SGHTA, CDR2 FQGNSA, per germline. The CDR3 protein is CASSYYLRDRGHF.

This chain uses TRBV4-2 with TRBJ2-1; TCRdb's assignment of TRBD2 cannot be checked, as there is no DNA. The CDR3 sequence is 17 residues long. Germline V gene data show CDR1 as LGHNA and CDR2 as YNFKEQ. The CDR3 region is CASSQVGGRASYNEQFF.

This rearrangement joins TRBV12-3 or TRBV12-4 to TRBJ1-5; TCRdb's D call, TRBD1, is unchecked because there is no DNA. There are 13 residues in the CDR3. The CDR3 here is CASGQASNQPQHF.

The chain is built from TRBV5-6 and TRBJ1-1; TCRdb's D call, TRBD1, is unchecked because there is no DNA. Germline V gene sequence: CDR1 SGHDT, CDR2 YYEEEE. This CDR3 spans 14 amino acids. This CDR3 is CASSRRGTNTEAFF.

V is TRBV21-1 and J is TRBJ2-7; with no DNA, the TCRdb D assignment of TRBD1 cannot be verified. TRBV21-1 is annotated as a pseudogene. The CDR3 is made up of 17 amino acids. This CDR3 is CASSKVRRLGGTYSQYF.

The chain recombines TRBV24-1 with TRBJ2-1; TCRdb's D call of TRBD2 is untestable without DNA. The CDR3 extends over 11 amino acids. The germline CDR1 and CDR2 sequences are KGHDR and SFDVKD. The CDR3 reads CATRLAEEQFF.

V is TRBV12-3 or TRBV12-4 and J is TRBJ2-7; the TCRdb call, TRBD1, lacks DNA for checking. The CDR3 is 13 residues long. This chain's CDR3 is CASSQGVLYEQYF.

J is TRBJ1-2 and V is TRBV21-1. TRBV21-1 is listed as a pseudogene. The CDR3 totals 13 residues. The chain's CDR3 is CASSKELDYGYTF.